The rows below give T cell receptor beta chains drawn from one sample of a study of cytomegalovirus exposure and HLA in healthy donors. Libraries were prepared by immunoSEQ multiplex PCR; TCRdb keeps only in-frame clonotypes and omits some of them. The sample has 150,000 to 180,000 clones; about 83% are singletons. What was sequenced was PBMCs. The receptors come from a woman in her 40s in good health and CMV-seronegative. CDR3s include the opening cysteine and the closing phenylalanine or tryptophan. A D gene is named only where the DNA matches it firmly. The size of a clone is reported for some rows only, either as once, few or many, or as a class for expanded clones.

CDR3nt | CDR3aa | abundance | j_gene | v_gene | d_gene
TGCGCCAGCAGCTTGGTGGGTCCAGTGACAAGCTCCTACAATGAGCAGTTCTTC | CASSLVGPVTSSYNEQFF | once | TRBJ2-1 | TRBV5-1 | NA
TGTGCCAGCAGTTATCCAGGGGGATTCGGGACCCAGTACTTC | CASSYPGGFGTQYF | NA | TRBJ2-5 | TRBV6-5 | TRBD1
TGTGCCAGCAGTCTCGGACAGGTGGGTCAGCCCCAGCATTTT | CASSLGQVGQPQHF | NA | TRBJ1-5 | TRBV27 | TRBD1
TGTGCCAGCAGCCCGGCGGGGACTAGCGGGGAGACCCAGTACTTC | CASSPAGTSGETQYF | few | TRBJ2-5 | TRBV28 | TRBD2
TGTGCCAGCAGGACAGGGGGCCTGAACACTGAAGCTTTCTTT | CASRTGGLNTEAFF | NA | TRBJ1-1 | TRBV28 | TRBD1
TGTGCCAGCAGTCCTTGGCTAGCGGGGGGTACAGATACGCAGTATTTT | CASSPWLAGGTDTQYF | once | TRBJ2-3 | TRBV7-2 | TRBD2
TGTGCCAGCAGCTCCAGGCTGGGAGACTACGAGCAGTACTTC | CASSSRLGDYEQYF | NA | TRBJ2-7 | TRBV25-1 | NA
TGCGTCAGCAGCTTGGGACAGACCCAGTACTTC | CVSSLGQTQYF | NA | TRBJ2-5 | TRBV5-1 | NA
TGCGCCAGCAGCCAAATCACGGCGGGCTCTGGGGCCAACGTCCTGACTTTC | CASSQITAGSGANVLTF | once | TRBJ2-6 | TRBV5-1 | NA
TGTGCCAGCAACAGAGAGGGCACTGAAGCTTTCTTT | CASNREGTEAFF | NA | TRBJ1-1 | TRBV6-1 | NA
TGCGCCAGCAGGGGCTTCCCAGGTCAAGAGACCCAGTACTTC | CASRGFPGQETQYF | NA | TRBJ2-5 | TRBV5-1 | NA
TGTGCCAGCAGCTTTGACAGGGTCCACGAGCAGTACTTC | CASSFDRVHEQYF | NA | TRBJ2-7 | TRBV7-8 | TRBD1
TGTGCCAGCAAAATTGAGACCAGGGGGAACACTGAAGCTTTCTTT | CASKIETRGNTEAFF | few | TRBJ1-1 | TRBV2 | NA
TGTGCCAGCAGTTATTTCACTTACACCGGGGAGCTGTTTTTT | CASSYFTYTGELFF | NA | TRBJ2-2 | TRBV6-5 | NA
TGTGCAAGTCGCGTCGGGACTCCGTTGCGGGAGACCCAGTACTTC | CASRVGTPLRETQYF | NA | TRBJ2-5 | TRBV12-2 | NA
TGTGCCAGCACTCAGCGCGCGAACACCGGGGAGCTGTTTTTT | CASTQRANTGELFF | NA | TRBJ2-2 | TRBV9 | NA